This paragraph covers one T cell receptor (beta chain) sequence. The clone's antigen remains unknown. The input lacks base qualities; no much larger clone sits a single base away. The Qiagen DNeasy kit was used to extract genomic DNA from unsorted PBMCs and from the negatively selected CD4+ and CD8+ fractions. Using primers that anneal to V and J segments, immunoSEQ multiplex PCR amplified the TCR beta CDR3 regions. A synthetic immune receptor repertoire was used to minimize amplification bias, and any residual bias was removed computationally once sequencing was done. Per the source publication's procedure: Custom Python scripts were used to quantify repertoire diversity as the Shannon entropy index. Unsorted, CD4+ and CD8+ repertoires were examined separately, except in combined analyses, for which CD4+ and CD8+ sequences were merged in silico. A clone was considered expanded if an increase in frequency of at least 2-fold after treatment relative to C1D1 was found, and a pseudocount of 0.5 was applied to clones undetected at baseline. Clones with 0 or 1 copy at C1D1 were defined as singleton clones, while clones with 2 or more copies were defined as non-singleton clones. By matching protein sequences in sorted samples from the same patient, clones expanded in unsorted samples were annotated as CD4+, CD8+ or unknown. Wilcoxon tests on paired samples were used to test changes in diversity from C1D1 to C4D1. TCRdb obtained this table from immuneACCESS and retained in-frame rearrangements with V and J assigned. These tables miss some clones; where compared with another copy, unresolved V genes account for less than half of the shortfall, and the remainder is unexplained. That table gives V, J and clone size, and the DNA gave D and trimming. The sample table contains about 40,000 clones; only one count was recorded for about 87% of them. The ten biggest clones cover about 10% of the sample.

This sample is drawn from a study of PD-1 blockade in classical Hodgkin lymphoma (dated by TCRdb to the early 2020s). Some background on the complete study: Nivolumab dosing was 3 mg/kg intravenously every 2 weeks, continuing until either disease progression or unacceptable toxicity. To define a peripheral blood immune signature of response to PD-1 blockade in classical Hodgkin lymphoma, the study combined TCR beta sequencing with CyTOF.

Points the paper makes about the study in general: Among trial patients, those achieving complete response had baseline diversity similar to that of newly diagnosed patients, while diversity was significantly lower in partial responders and progressors. The study was limited to a single clinical trial cohort, and causes of repertoire differences, possibly disease activity or prior therapy, remained undefined. Patients starting nivolumab less than 1 year after ASCT had lower diversity and were excluded from later analyses to avoid confounding by immune reconstitution. Baseline TCR diversity was reported to be lower in newly diagnosed patients than in healthy donors, and even lower in relapsed/refractory patients. By C4D1, a significant rise was seen in CD4+ TCR diversity but not in CD8+ TCR diversity (p=0.0027 vs p=0.16), and the rise was most apparent among complete responders (p=0.02).

The time point label, read with the paper, signifies: cycle 1 day 1 (C1D1), immediately before nivolumab initiation. Every trial patient had relapsed after autologous stem cell transplantation, and cohorts A, B and C differed in prior brentuximab vedotin exposure. The trial cohort was composed of approximately 60 patients with relapsed/refractory classical Hodgkin lymphoma, for whom complete response, partial response or progressive disease was recorded as best overall response. In the multi-cohort phase II CheckMate 205 trial, trial patients received single-agent nivolumab. An independent review committee assessed best overall response by applying the 2007 International Working Group response criteria. PBMCs from the trial were collected at three points: immediately before nivolumab initiation (C1D1), and during therapy at cycle 2 day 1 and cycle 4 day 1. Peripheral blood was collected in 8 mL Vacutainer Cell Preparation Tubes, from which PBMCs were isolated by centrifugation and then cryopreserved.

Material: peripheral blood mononuclear cells (PBMCs), obtained at baseline. This TCR was recovered from a human donor with classical Hodgkin lymphoma.

This receptor carries the CDR3 CASSLLGRASGIGETQYF. The base sequence is TGTGCCAGCAGCTTATTAGGTAGGGCTAGCGGGATCGGAGAGACCCAGTACTTC. The V and J segments used are TRBV7-9 and TRBJ2-5, and 9 bases in between align with TRBD2. Unmatched junction bases come to 14, with V trimmed by 2 bases and J by 4 bases. The cysteine opens and the phenylalanine closes a CDR3 of 18 amino acids. The only DNA kept is the CDR3, 54 bases in frame from the first base. CDR1 and CDR2, looked up from the germline V gene (reference sequence), are SEHNR and FQNEAQ.